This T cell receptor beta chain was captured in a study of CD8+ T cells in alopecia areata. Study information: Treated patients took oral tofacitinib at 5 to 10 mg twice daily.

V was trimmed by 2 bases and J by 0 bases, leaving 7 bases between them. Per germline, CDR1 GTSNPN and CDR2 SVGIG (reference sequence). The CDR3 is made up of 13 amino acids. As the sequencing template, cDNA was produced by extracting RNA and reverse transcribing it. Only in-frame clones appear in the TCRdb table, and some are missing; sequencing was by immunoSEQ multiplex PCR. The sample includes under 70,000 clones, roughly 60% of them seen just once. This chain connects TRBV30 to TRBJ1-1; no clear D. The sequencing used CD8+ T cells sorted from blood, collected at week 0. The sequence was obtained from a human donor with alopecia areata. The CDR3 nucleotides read TGTGCCTGGAGTCCAGGCCTGAACACTGAAGCTTTCTTT. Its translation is CAWSPGLNTEAFF.